Below, one T cell receptor beta chain is given with its context. The antigen this receptor binds is unknown. Nothing much larger sits one base from this clone, and base qualities are not available. TCRbeta CDR3 regions were amplified from genomic DNA by means of the immunoSEQ Assay, a bias-controlled multiplex PCR. The study's own analysis went as follows. Within the assay, amplification of reference gene primers was used to estimate how many nucleated cells each sample contained. To quantify the absolute abundance of each unique TCRbeta CDR3 rearrangement, sequence reads were collapsed and filtered. For each sample, productive Simpson clonality was calculated by taking the square root of Simpson's diversity index across productive rearrangements. TCRdb provides this immuneACCESS table in a form limited to in-frame rearrangements. Some clones are lacking; in checked studies, under half of them reflect an unresolved V gene, and why the rest are absent is not known. From that table come the V and J calls and clone size; the DNA was used to work out D and trimming. Within this sample are around 26,000 clones, with 92% of them counted one time only. The top ten constitute 2.8% of the sample.

Collaborating institutions collected whole blood in K2EDTA tubes following their own protocols. Collaborator samples were shipped for TCRbeta analysis as frozen whole blood, isolated PBMCs, or DNA extracted from either sample type. The V and J ends are trimmed by 7 bases and 1 base, leaving 10 bases between them. The germline V gene gives CDR1 as SQVTM and CDR2 as ANQGSEA. The CDR3 sequence holds 12 residues, the cysteine and phenylalanine included. Of the read, only the CDR3 DNA is kept; its 36 bases are in frame from base 1. The data stem from a study of blood T cell repertoires in COVID-19 (dated by TCRdb to 2020 to 2022). Concerning the study at large: Samples from collaborators originated in the United States, Italy and Spain and spanned both the acute and convalescent phases of COVID-19. Where available, HLA class I and class II types were taken from metadata supplied by the sample provider and were not determined by assay-based typing. The repertoires were released in a freely available public database meant as a resource for research on the immune response to SARS-CoV-2. The material from the prospective study consisted of cDNA or gDNA derived from T cells, B-cell-depleted T cells, or PBMCs. Subjects who had been exposed to COVID-19, were actively infected with it, or had recovered from it provided the deeply sampled blood TCRbeta repertoires that made up the dataset. The samples were drawn from the first 160 participants of the ongoing ImmuneRACE study and from more than 1,000 subjects provided by 6 global collaborators. Sample metadata almost always included a de-identified subject ID, COVID-19 status, age in years and sex.

Here is what the overall study found, with its caveats: Clinical and demographic metadata were provided uncurated, with the amount varying by source and participant.

The receptor comes from a human donor in a cohort sampled during active COVID-19. The specimen was peripheral blood. The V and J segments used are TRBV29-1 and TRBJ1-1; too little of a D gene remains to name it. DNA sequence: TGCAGCGGCAAAAGAGGGAACACTGAAGCTTTCTTT. Its product reads: CSGKRGNTEAFF. Joined to the reference TRBV29-1 and TRBJ1-1 proteins, this CDR3 gives the full variable domain: SAVISQKPSRDICQRGTSLTIQCQVDSQVTMMFWYRQQPGQSLTLIATANQGSEATYESGFVIDKFPISRPNLTFSTLTVSNMSPEDSSIYLCSGKRGNTEAFFGQGTRLTVV.